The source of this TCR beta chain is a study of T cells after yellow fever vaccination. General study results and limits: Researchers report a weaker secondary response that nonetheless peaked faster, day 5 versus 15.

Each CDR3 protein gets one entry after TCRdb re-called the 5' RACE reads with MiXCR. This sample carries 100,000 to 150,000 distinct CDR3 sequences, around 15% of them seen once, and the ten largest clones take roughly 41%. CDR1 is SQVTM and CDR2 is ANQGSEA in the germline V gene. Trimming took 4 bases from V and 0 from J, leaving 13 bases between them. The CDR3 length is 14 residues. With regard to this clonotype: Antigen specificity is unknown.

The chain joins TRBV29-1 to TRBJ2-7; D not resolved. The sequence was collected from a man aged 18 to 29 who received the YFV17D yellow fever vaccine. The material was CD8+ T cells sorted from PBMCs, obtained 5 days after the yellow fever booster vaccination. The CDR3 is CSVVGLSDSYEQYF. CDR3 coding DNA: TGCAGCGTTGTAGGCTTGTCGGACTCCTACGAGCAGTACTTC.